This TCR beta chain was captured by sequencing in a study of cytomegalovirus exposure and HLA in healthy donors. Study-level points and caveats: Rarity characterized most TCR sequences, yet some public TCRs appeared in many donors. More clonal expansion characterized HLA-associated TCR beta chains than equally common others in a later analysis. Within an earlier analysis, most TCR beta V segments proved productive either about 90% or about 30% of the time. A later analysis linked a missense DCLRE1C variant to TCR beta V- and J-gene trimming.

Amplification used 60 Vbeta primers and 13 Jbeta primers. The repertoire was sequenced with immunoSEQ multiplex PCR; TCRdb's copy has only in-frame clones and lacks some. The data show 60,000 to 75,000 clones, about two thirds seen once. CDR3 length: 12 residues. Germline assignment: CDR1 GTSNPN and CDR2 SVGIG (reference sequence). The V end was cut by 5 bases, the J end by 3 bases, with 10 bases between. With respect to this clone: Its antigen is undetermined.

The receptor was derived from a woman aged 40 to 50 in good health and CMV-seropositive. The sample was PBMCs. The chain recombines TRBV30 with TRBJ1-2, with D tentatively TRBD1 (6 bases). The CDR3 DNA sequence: TGTGCCTGGGACAGGACGGACTATGGCTACACCTTC. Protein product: CAWDRTDYGYTF.